Shown below are 31 T cell receptor beta chains from a single sample sequenced in a study of cytomegalovirus exposure and HLA in healthy donors. The PCR had 60 Vbeta and 13 Jbeta primers. Profiling relied on immunoSEQ multiplex PCR, and the TCRdb table lists in-frame clones only, not all of them. Of roughly 90,000 clones in the sample, about 73% were seen once. The material sequenced was PBMCs. These receptors all come from a woman between 35 and 50 years old in good health and CMV-seropositive.

V gene TRBV7-2 combines with J gene TRBJ2-5; D is undetermined. The tail of the sequence fits TRBJ2-7 better, so the J call may be wrong. This CDR3 spans 14 amino acids. CDR1 and CDR2 (germline): SGHTA, FQGNSA. The chain's CDR3 is CASSLPLEPYEQYF. The CDR3 DNA reads TGTGCCAGCAGCTTACCTCTGGAGCCCTACGAGCAGTACTTC.

A remark on this clone: Mismatch with germline at one junction end may stem from a read error. The chain is built from TRBV7-9 and TRBJ2-1; the D is unclear. CDR1 is SEHNR, CDR2 FQNEAQ, per germline (reference sequence). The CDR3 has 12 amino acids. The CDR3 is CSSSLVGNEQFF. The DNA for the CDR3 is TGTTCCAGCAGCTTAGTCGGCAATGAGCAGTTCTTC.

This clone was counted between two and nine times. The chain uses TRBV9 and TRBJ2-1; possibly TRBD2 for D (5 bases). This CDR3 is built from 13 residues. Germline V gene sequence: CDR1 SGDLS, CDR2 YYNGEE. Trimming shortened V by 0 bases and J by 10 bases, and 11 bases separated the two germline ends. The CDR3 coding sequence is TGTGCCAGCAGCGTAGACGGGGATCGGGAGCAGTTCTTC. As protein: CASSVDGDREQFF.

This chain links TRBV4-3 with TRBJ1-2; unclear D gene. V gave up 0 bases and J gave up 6 bases, with 17 bases separating them. This CDR3 region has 16 residues. The germline CDR1 and CDR2 sequences are LGHNA and YSLEER. CDR3 protein: CASSQDRGSDENGYTF. The CDR3, as DNA: TGCGCCAGCAGCCAAGATCGAGGGTCAGACGAGAATGGCTACACCTTC.

This chain connects TRBV2 to TRBJ1-2; D not resolved. Germline CDR1 SNHLY, CDR2 FYNNEI. V gave up 5 bases and J gave up 9 bases, with 22 bases separating them. There are 15 residues in the CDR3. CDR3 nucleotides: TGTGCCAGCAGTAACCCCACCGATGACAATTGGAGCTACACCTTC. It is translated as CASSNPTDDNWSYTF.

There are a few counts of this clone. The J gene is TRBJ2-2, the V gene TRBV27, with unresolved D. Germline values: CDR1 MNHEY, CDR2 SMNVEV (reference sequence). Trimming stripped 3 bases from V and 5 bases from J, with 10 bases between. There are 14 residues in the CDR3. In DNA form, the CDR3 reads TGTGCCAGCAGTTTCTCGGTTCAAACCGGGGAGCTGTTTTTT. This codes for CASSFSVQTGELFF.

This chain links TRBV19 with TRBJ1-1; D remains unclear. This CDR3 spans 14 amino acids. V was cut by 8 bases and J by 1 base, with 14 bases left in between. Germline V lookup: CDR1 LNHDA, CDR2 SQIVND (reference sequence). The CDR3 here is CASWEGVSNTEAFF. The CDR3 DNA is TGTGCCAGTTGGGAGGGAGTATCGAACACTGAAGCTTTCTTT.

The V call is TRBV28, the J call TRBJ1-4; 7 bases map to TRBD1. The CDR3 covers 15 residues. V gave up 4 bases and J gave up 0 bases; unmatched junction bases: 2. Germline V CDR1 and CDR2: MDHEN, SYDVKM. CDR3 loop: CASSSTGTTNEKLFF. In DNA form, the CDR3 reads TGTGCCAGCAGTTCGACAGGGACAACTAATGAAAAACTGTTTTTT.

CDR3 protein: CASSGSGSADTQYF. CDR3 nucleotides: TGTGCCAGCAGCGGTAGCGGGAGCGCAGATACGCAGTATTTT. This chain links TRBV9 with TRBJ2-3, with 9 positions matching TRBD2. V lost 3 bases to trimming and J lost 4 bases; unmatched junction nucleotides: 3. The CDR3 has 14 amino acids. The germline V gene encodes CDR1 SGDLS and CDR2 YYNGEE.

A few counts support this clone. The V and J genes are TRBV7-6 and TRBJ2-7; D might be TRBD2 (6 bases). The CDR3 is made up of 16 amino acids. The germline CDR1 and CDR2 sequences are SGHVS and FNYEAQ. The V and J ends lost 0 bases and 0 bases respectively, with 12 bases between them. The CDR3 DNA is TGTGCCAGCAGCTTAGCGATCGCGACTAGCTCCTACGAGCAGTACTTC. Protein sequence: CASSLAIATSSYEQYF.

V usage is TRBV14 and J usage is TRBJ2-2, with 12 bases lining up with TRBD1. The CDR3 is made up of 16 amino acids. Germline V lookup: CDR1 SGHDN, CDR2 FVKESK. Trimming at V came to 5 bases and at J to 8 bases, leaving 9 bases not matched to a gene. The CDR3, as DNA: TGTGCCAGCAGCTCAACCGGGACAGGGGGCGAGGGGGAGCTGTTTTTT. Protein: CASSSTGTGGEGELFF.

The V call is TRBV19, the J call TRBJ2-3, with unresolved D. The V end was cut by 5 bases, the J end by 4 bases, with 10 bases between. Per the germline V gene, CDR1 is LNHDA and CDR2 is SQIVND (reference sequence). CDR3 length: 13 amino acids. The CDR3 loop is CASSPYRADTQYF. Here the CDR3 DNA reads TGTGCCAGTAGTCCCTATCGTGCAGATACGCAGTATTTT.

The rearrangement uses TRBV6-5 and TRBJ2-7, with D tentatively TRBD1 (6 bases). The CDR3 is 11 residues long. The germline V gene has CDR1 MNHEY and CDR2 SVGAGI. V was trimmed by 5 bases and J by 4 bases, leaving 6 bases between them. The CDR3 spells CASSTGYEQYF. The CDR3 DNA is TGTGCCAGCAGTACAGGGTACGAGCAGTACTTC.

The J gene is TRBJ1-1, the V gene TRBV4-1, with D maybe TRBD1 (6 bases). CDR1 and CDR2 (germline): MGHRA, YSYEKL. The CDR3 runs 16 residues. Trimming cost V 1 base and J 5 bases, with 17 bases left between them. This chain's CDR3 is CASSQGTVEPSTEAFF. The CDR3 nucleotides are TGCGCCAGCAGCCAAGGGACAGTGGAACCGAGTACTGAAGCTTTCTTT.

This clone was counted once. The chain links TRBV19 to TRBJ2-7, with 11 bases lining up with TRBD2. Germline lookup yields CDR1 LNHDA and CDR2 SQIVND (reference sequence). The trim removed 6 bases at V and 4 bases at J, leaving 8 bases unmatched. The CDR3 covers 15 residues. The DNA of the CDR3 is TGTGCCAGTAGCACTGTAGCGGGAGGGGCGTACGAGCAGTACTTC. It codes for CASSTVAGGAYEQYF. The complete variable domain, with remaining parts taken from reference TRBV19 and TRBJ2-7, reads DGGITQSPKYLFRKEGQNVTLSCEQNLNHDAMYWYRQDPGQGLRLIYYSQIVNDFQKGDIAEGYSVSREKKESFPLTVTSAQKNPTAFYLCASSTVAGGAYEQYFGPGTRLTVT.

The V call is TRBV7-2, the J call TRBJ1-1; perhaps TRBD1 as D (5 bases). The CDR3 runs 14 residues. Germline-derived CDR1 and CDR2 are SGHTA and FQGNSA. Trimming removed 5 bases at V and 6 bases at J, with 16 bases between. The chain's CDR3 is CASSPRSRGPEAFF. CDR3 nucleotide sequence: TGTGCCAGCAGCCCCCGGTCGCGGGGACCTGAAGCTTTCTTT.

The chain carries TRBV14 and TRBJ1-2; 11 positions agree with TRBD1. The CDR3 runs 13 residues. The junction had 7 bases not matched to a gene; V was cut back by 7 bases and J by 9 bases. CDR1 and CDR2 from the germline V gene are SGHDN and FVKESK. CDR3: CASTKDRGLSYTF. In nucleotides, the CDR3 is TGTGCCAGCACGAAGGACAGGGGGCTTAGCTACACCTTC.

This clone was detected only a few times. CDR3 residues: CASSYVAGVGDEQFF. The CDR3, as DNA: TGTGCCAGCAGCTACGTAGCGGGAGTAGGGGATGAGCAGTTCTTC. This chain joins TRBV7-8 and TRBJ2-1; the match to TRBD2 covers 9 bases. V shed 4 bases and J 8 bases; nucleotides not matched to a gene: 9. The CDR3 runs to 15 residues. Germline V gene sequence: CDR1 SGHVS, CDR2 FQNEAQ.

This clone has more than one count but fewer than ten. The V call is TRBV7-2, the J call TRBJ1-4, with TRBD1 matching 7 bases. The V gene's germline CDR1 is SGHTA and CDR2 FQGNSA. This CDR3 spans 14 amino acids. J was trimmed by 8 bases and V by 5 bases; bases with no gene match: 8. The CDR3 spells CASSGGTAGEKLFF. The CDR3, as DNA: TGTGCCAGCAGCGGTGGGACAGCAGGGGAAAAACTGTTTTTT.

The rearrangement links TRBV19 to TRBJ1-6; the D is unclear. This CDR3 spans 12 amino acids. Germline values: CDR1 LNHDA, CDR2 SQIVND (reference sequence). V gave up 6 bases and J gave up 7 bases, with 7 bases separating them. The CDR3 bases are TGTGCCAGTAGATCGGGAAATTCACCCCTCCACTTT. As protein: CASRSGNSPLHF.

There are a few counts of this clone. The CDR3 is CASSLEGAYGETQYF. The CDR3 DNA reads TGTGCCAGCAGCCTGGAGGGGGCATACGGGGAGACCCAGTACTTC. The rearrangement uses TRBV5-4 and TRBJ2-5; possibly TRBD1 for D (7 bases). CDR3 size: 15 residues. CDR1 and CDR2 from the germline V gene are SGHNT and YYREEE (reference sequence). V dropped 4 bases and J dropped 5 bases, with 18 bases sitting between them.

This CDR3 reads CASSPDRGTEAFF. The CDR3 DNA reads as TGTGCCAGCAGCCCTGACAGGGGCACTGAAGCTTTCTTT. The chain combines TRBV5-6 with TRBJ1-1; 8 bases match TRBD1. From germline, CDR1 is SGHDT and CDR2 YYEEEE. This CDR3 has 13 residues. V was clipped by 4 bases and J by 4 bases; unmatched bases: 3.

The J gene is TRBJ1-6, the V gene TRBV11-3, with D possibly TRBD1 on 6 matching bases. Germline assignment: CDR1 SGHNT and CDR2 YENEEA. CDR3 size: 15 residues. The germline V and J ends were trimmed by 5 bases and 7 bases, with 15 bases remaining between them. The CDR3 sequence is CASSTRQDINSPLHF. CDR3 nucleotide sequence: TGTGCCAGCAGCACCCGACAGGACATAAATTCACCCCTCCACTTT.

This chain joins TRBV18 and TRBJ2-7, with a tentative D call TRBD1 (6 bases). Trimming cost V 5 bases and J 0 bases, with 11 bases left between them. The germline V gene encodes CDR1 KGHSH and CDR2 LQKENI. The CDR3 length is 14 residues. The CDR3 spells CASSIQGRSYEQYF. CDR3 DNA: TGTGCCAGCTCAATCCAGGGGCGCTCCTACGAGCAGTACTTC.

The rearrangement joins TRBV5-1 to TRBJ1-5; TRBD1 is a possible D gene (5 bases). The CDR3 has 13 amino acids. Trimming removed 3 bases from V and 3 bases from J, with 7 bases in between. The germline gives CDR1 SGHRS, CDR2 YFSETQ. CDR3 coding DNA: TGCGCCAGCAGCTGGGACTACAATCAGCCCCAGCATTTT. It codes for CASSWDYNQPQHF.

V gene TRBV4-1 combines with J gene TRBJ2-5; 8 bases are shared with TRBD2. The V gene end was trimmed by 2 bases and the J gene end by 2 bases; junction bases not matched to a gene: 7. Germline-derived CDR1 and CDR2 are MGHRA and YSYEKL. This CDR3 comprises 16 residues. The CDR3 loop reads CASSQKLAGIQETQYF. The CDR3 region has the DNA TGCGCCAGCAGCCAAAAGCTAGCGGGTATACAAGAGACCCAGTACTTC.

This clone was picked up one time. This chain joins TRBV19 and TRBJ1-2; D ambiguous. The CDR3 totals 14 residues. Germline-derived CDR1 and CDR2 are LNHDA and SQIVND (reference sequence). V dropped 9 bases and J dropped 6 bases, with 20 bases sitting between them. CDR3 in amino acids: CASMSGGSYHGYTF. Here the CDR3 DNA reads TGTGCCAGCATGTCAGGAGGGTCTTATCATGGCTACACCTTC. The full variable domain, its missing parts supplied by reference TRBV19 and TRBJ1-2, is DGGITQSPKYLFRKEGQNVTLSCEQNLNHDAMYWYRQDPGQGLRLIYYSQIVNDFQKGDIAEGYSVSREKKESFPLTVTSAQKNPTAFYLCASMSGGSYHGYTFGSGTRLTVV.

The chain joins TRBV2 to TRBJ2-2; 8 nucleotides align to TRBD1. V trimming: 5 bases; J trimming: 1 base; junction bases outside the gene matches: 3. The germline V gene has CDR1 SNHLY and CDR2 FYNNEI. The CDR3 has 15 residues. The CDR3 sequence is CASSTQGGNTGELFF. DNA of the CDR3: TGTGCCAGCAGTACACAGGGGGGGAACACCGGGGAGCTGTTTTTT.

This chain uses TRBV7-9 with TRBJ2-2; TRBD2 is a possible D gene (5 bases). Germline V CDR1 and CDR2: SEHNR, FQNEAQ (reference sequence). The CDR3 runs to 15 residues. Deletions cut 4 bases from V and 0 bases from J, with 9 bases between. CDR3 in DNA: TGTGCCAGCAGCTCCCGGGGAACGAACACCGGGGAGCTGTTTTTT. Residues: CASSSRGTNTGELFF.

This chain uses TRBV19 with TRBJ2-5; perhaps TRBD1 as D (6 bases). This CDR3 comprises 16 residues. Trimming shortened V by 0 bases and J by 1 base, and 12 bases separated the two germline ends. The germline V gene encodes CDR1 LNHDA and CDR2 SQIVND (reference sequence). CDR3: CASSIDRAQGQETQYF. The CDR3 DNA reads TGTGCCAGTAGTATAGATCGGGCACAGGGCCAAGAGACCCAGTACTTC.

The chain employs TRBV7-9 and TRBJ2-7, with 10 bases identical to TRBD1. The V and J ends lost 5 bases and 7 bases, in that order; junction bases with no gene match: 8. Germline CDR1 reads SEHNR; CDR2 reads FQNEAQ (reference sequence). CDR3 length: 14 amino acids. DNA for the CDR3: TGTGCCAGCAGCCCCCGACAGGGGGCGGGTGAGCAGTACTTC. Residues: CASSPRQGAGEQYF.